This T cell receptor (beta chain) originates from a study of T cells in Graves' hyperthyroidism and ophthalmopathy. Study-level results: Ophthalmopathy and stable hyperthyroidism were separated by a 13 V-J model. Blood shared most expanded thyroid clonotypes above 0.001.

Germline V gene sequence: CDR1 SGHAT, CDR2 FQNNGV. Trimming removed 1 base at V and 4 bases at J, with 10 bases between. The CDR3 spans 14 residues. Patients between 18 and 65 years old had hyperthyroidism, newly diagnosed and lasting under 2 months. The PBMCs had their origin in roughly 10 ml of fresh peripheral blood. At least ten counts were recorded for this clonotype. As yet, its antigen is unknown. The investigators amplified TCR beta CDR3 regions from RNA transcripts. In the first-round RT-PCR of the TCR CDR3, the HTBI primer set was used. Using its own MiXCR run on the multiplex PCR reads, TCRdb lists one record per CDR3 protein. Here the sample spans around 340,000 distinct CDR3 sequences, around a sixth being singletons.

The V and J genes are TRBV11-2 and TRBJ1-1; a possible D gene is TRBD1 (5 bases). This clonotype was obtained from a man under 40 with Graves' hyperthyroidism. The specimen was blood. CDR3 loop: CASSLVLGVTEAFF. The CDR3 nucleotides read TGTGCCAGCAGCTTAGTTCTGGGGGTCACTGAAGCTTTCTTT.